The present T cell receptor (beta chain) was sequenced within a study of OX40 agonist ivuxolimab in advanced cancers. For the study at large: Enrollees could have had prior anti-PD-1, anti-PD-L1 or anti-CTLA-4 therapy, which under 50% had received.

The V and J ends lost 5 bases and 6 bases respectively, with 20 bases between them. CDR3 length: 15 amino acids. Germline V gene lookup returns CDR1 SGHTA and CDR2 FQGNSA. In its sample, this clone was seen a few times. Its matching antigen is unknown. Study observations and caveats: At 0.1 to 3.0 mg/kg and by week 6, CD4+ and CD8+ T cells in the blood had expanded clonally. The mean number of expanded clones was higher in CD8+ T cells than in CD4+.

Only in-frame clones appear in the TCRdb table, and some are missing; sequencing was by immunoSEQ multiplex PCR. The table has 35,000 to 45,000 clones, around 86% seen once. The sequence was collected from an adult with an advanced solid tumor such as melanoma, head and neck, liver or kidney cancer. The sequenced sample was CD4+ or CD8+ T cells sorted from blood, obtained in a trial of the OX40 agonist ivuxolimab. The chain links TRBV7-2 to TRBJ2-7; D remains ambiguous. The CDR3 region has the DNA TGTGCCAGCAGCCTCCCTGGCCTACGACGATCCGAGCAGTACTTC. Translated, it gives CASSLPGLRRSEQYF.